The entry below describes one TCR beta chain. The antigen remains undetermined. The trim removed 3 bases at V and 3 bases at J, leaving 7 bases unmatched. Germline CDR1 SGHRS, CDR2 YFSETQ. This CDR3 has 15 residues. The time point: pre-sensitization, week 0. Treatment denoted: therapeutic diphenylcyclopropenone sensitization with weekly scalp DPC. Phlebotomy was performed prior to application of every patch test. One entry per CDR3 protein, called by TCRdb with MiXCR from the RACE reads. The sample yields about 270,000 distinct CDR3 sequences, around 7% seen once. The data were obtained in a study of human T cells and chemical hapten exposure. Findings and limits, study-wide: Versus controls, significantly more large CDR3 similarity clusters arose from expanded TCRs.

The sample here was whole blood, taken in connection with sensitization to the hapten diphenylcyclopropenone (DPC). The sequence was obtained from a young man with alopecia areata. Some clones in this sample may be carry-over from other donors' samples. The V gene is TRBV5-1, the J gene TRBJ2-3, with 7 bases that match TRBD1. DNA for the CDR3: TGCGCCAGCAGCTCCTGGGACAGTTCGACAGATACGCAGTATTTT. Its translation is CASSSWDSSTDTQYF.